This T cell receptor beta chain was profiled in a study of Graves' ophthalmopathy and Graves' hyperthyroidism. In the study overall: Sampling took place at initial diagnosis, with peripheral blood obtained before any treatment. Findings and caveats of the study: In blood appeared most of the expanded thyroid clonotypes whose frequency exceeded 0.001.

Researchers classed hyperthyroidism as stable given no ophthalmopathy within 18 months of follow-up. The diagnosis was founded upon clinical symptoms, serum thyroxine, TRAb, thyroid ultrasound and orbital computed tomography. Investigators amplified TCR beta CDR3 regions from RNA transcripts. RT-PCR with HTBI primers came first, then second-round multiplex PCR. TCRdb passed the multiplex PCR reads through MiXCR, listing each CDR3 protein once. Among about 620,000 distinct CDR3 sequences, 22% were seen once, and the ten largest hold about 6.6%. In regard to this clonotype: Its specificity is not known.

The CDR3 runs to 16 residues. CDR1 and CDR2 (germline): MDHEN, SYDVKM. With 5 bases removed from V and 2 bases from J, the gap between germline ends came to 13 bases. This TCR derives from a woman aged 18-29 years with stable Graves' hyperthyroidism. Some clones in this sample may be carry-over from other donors' samples. The chain combines TRBV28 with TRBJ2-6; TRBD2 might be the D (7 bases). The sequenced sample consisted of peripheral blood. The CDR3 DNA is TGTGCCAGCAGTCCTTGGGGGGGCGCTGGGGCCAACGTCCTGACTTTC. It codes for CASSPWGGAGANVLTF.